The entry below describes one T cell receptor (beta chain). This record belongs to a study of TIL therapy for anti-PD-1-resistant metastatic lung cancer. Time point specified: pre-treatment sample, taken before nivolumab and TIL therapy. Tumor tissue came from excised metastases, mostly pleural nodules or supraclavicular lymph nodes. This was the immunoSEQ v3 assay. Using immunoSEQ multiplex PCR, the repertoire was profiled, and TCRdb retains in-frame clones only, with some absent. The table includes some 6,300 clones, 66% detected once. The junction had 7 bases not matched to a gene; V was cut back by 4 bases and J by 6 bases. CDR1 MGHRA and CDR2 YSYEKL come from the germline V gene. CDR3 size: 15 residues.

This chain joins TRBV4-1 and TRBJ2-4, with TRBD1 matching 9 bases. The sample consisted of tumor tissue, taken at baseline. The receptor was derived from a person aged 25-80 years with non-small cell lung cancer. DNA for the CDR3: TGCGCCAGCAGCCGAGGGACAGGGTGGGTAAACATTCAGTACTTC. Translating gives CASSRGTGWVNIQYF.